This passage covers 27 T cell receptor beta chains from one sample sequenced in a study of blood T cell repertoires in COVID-19. TCRdb's copy holds only in-frame clones and misses some; the assay was immunoSEQ multiplex PCR. The data show 150,000 to 180,000 clones, approximately 80% seen once. The sequenced material came from peripheral blood. All receptors come from a woman aged 45-59 years with acute or convalescent COVID-19.

The chain's CDR3 is CASSQQGGNQPQHF. The CDR3 nucleotides are TGTGCCAGCAGCCAACAGGGTGGCAATCAGCCCCAGCATTTT. V usage is TRBV4-2 and J usage is TRBJ1-5; maybe TRBD1 (5 bases). CDR1 and CDR2 (germline): LGHNA, YNFKEQ. The germline V and J ends were trimmed by 2 bases and 2 bases, with 7 bases remaining between them. This CDR3 has 14 residues.

This chain uses TRBV6-5 with TRBJ2-7; the D gene is possibly TRBD2 (6 bases). The CDR3 is 15 residues long. Trimming removed 6 bases at V and 2 bases at J, with 17 bases between. CDR1 MNHEY and CDR2 SVGAGI come from the germline V gene. The CDR3 sequence is CASRESSASAYEQYF. The CDR3 bases are TGTGCCAGCAGAGAGTCTAGCGCCTCGGCCTACGAGCAGTACTTC.

The chain is built from TRBV5-1 and TRBJ2-7; 12 bases map to TRBD2. This CDR3 has 15 residues. From germline, CDR1 is SGHRS and CDR2 YFSETQ. Losses at the gene ends were 4 bases for V and 1 base for J; bases not matched to a gene: 3. The CDR3 DNA sequence: TGCGCCAGCAGCGGGGGACTAGCGGGTTCCTACGAGCAGTACTTC. This encodes CASSGGLAGSYEQYF.

This clone was detected once. The V gene is TRBV9, the J gene TRBJ2-3, with D maybe TRBD1 (5 bases). The CDR3 is 14 amino acids. The V end lost 6 bases, the J end lost 2 bases, and 13 bases lay between the germline ends. CDR1 SGDLS and CDR2 YYNGEE come from the germline V gene. In DNA form, the CDR3 reads TGTGCCAGCAACGCCGACAGCTTCACAGATACGCAGTATTTT. Its protein product is CASNADSFTDTQYF.

The rearrangement links TRBV7-2 to TRBJ2-7, with TRBD2 matching over 11 bases. Germline-derived CDR1 and CDR2 are SGHTA and FQGNSA. Trimming at V came to 1 base and at J to 3 bases, leaving 11 bases not matched to a gene. This CDR3 contains 18 residues. The DNA for the CDR3 is TGTGCCAGCAGCTTAGAGCATAGCGGGGGGGCTTATTTCTACGAGCAGTACTTC. It codes for CASSLEHSGGAYFYEQYF. The entire variable domain, with the rest obtained from reference TRBV7-2 and TRBJ2-7, is as follows: GAGVSQSPSNKVTEKGKDVELRCDPISGHTALYWYRQSLGQGLEFLIYFQGNSAPDKSGLPSDRFSAERTGGSVSTLTIQRTQQEDSAVYLCASSLEHSGGAYFYEQYFGPGTRLTVT.

This chain joins TRBV9 and TRBJ2-5; D may be TRBD2 (7 bases). V lost 4 bases and J lost 0, with 19 bases in between. Germline loops: CDR1 SGDLS, CDR2 YYNGEE. The CDR3 runs 17 residues. This CDR3 reads CASSHPGGREYQETQYF. In nucleotides, the CDR3 is TGTGCCAGCAGCCATCCGGGGGGCCGCGAATACCAAGAGACCCAGTACTTC.

The gene calls are TRBV7-8 and TRBJ2-2; D is uncertain. This CDR3 spans 14 amino acids. Germline CDR1 is SGHVS and CDR2 is FQNEAQ. V lost 5 bases and J lost 0, with 7 bases in between. The CDR3 DNA sequence: TGTGCCAGCAGCCCAGTACCGAACACCGGGGAGCTGTTTTTT. The encoded protein is CASSPVPNTGELFF.

This clone was seen more than once but under ten times. This rearrangement joins TRBV7-2 to TRBJ2-3; 8 nucleotides match TRBD2. CDR3 length: 18 residues. The J segment lost 9 bases and the V segment lost 2 bases, leaving 19 bases of the junction unmatched. The V gene's germline CDR1 is SGHTA and CDR2 FQGNSA. CDR3 bases: TGTGCCAGCAGCTTAATTAGGCGGGGGGTGGGACCGCCTGACACGCAGTATTTT. Protein sequence: CASSLIRRGVGPPDTQYF.

The chain carries TRBV29-1 and TRBJ1-4; D remains ambiguous. Between the trimmed V and J ends, which lost 6 bases and 4 bases, there was a span of 12 bases. Germline values: CDR1 SQVTM, CDR2 ANQGSEA. This CDR3 has 13 residues. The CDR3 bases are TGCAGCGTCGCCCTCGTCGGTAATGAAAAACTGTTTTTT. This gives the protein CSVALVGNEKLFF.

The rearrangement uses TRBV14 and TRBJ1-2; 10 bases align to TRBD1. Germline CDR1 and CDR2: SGHDN and FVKESK. The CDR3 is 15 residues long. J lost 4 bases, V lost 4 bases, and 6 bases had no gene match. This CDR3 is CASSPGTGAGYGYTF. The CDR3 nucleotides read TGTGCCAGCAGCCCGGGGACAGGGGCAGGCTATGGCTACACCTTC.

The chain has TRBV30 and TRBJ2-1; D is unclear. Looked up from germline, CDR1 is GTSNPN and CDR2 is SVGIG (reference sequence). The ends were cut back, 3 bases at V and 7 bases at J, with 13 bases in the middle. This CDR3 has 13 residues. The CDR3 sequence: CAWRRSPINEQFF. In DNA form, the CDR3 reads TGTGCCTGGAGACGTAGCCCCATTAATGAGCAGTTCTTC.

This chain joins TRBV2 and TRBJ2-3, with TRBD2 matching over 7 bases. CDR3 length equals 15 residues. Trimming at V came to 6 bases and at J to 0 bases, leaving 6 bases not matched to a gene. The V gene's germline CDR1 is SNHLY and CDR2 FYNNEI. The DNA of the CDR3 is TGTGCCAGCAGAAGATCGGGGGGAAGCACAGATACGCAGTATTTT. Translating gives CASRRSGGSTDTQYF.

The rearrangement links TRBV4-2 to TRBJ1-1; possible D gene TRBD1, 5 bases. The CDR3 covers 17 residues. Germline-derived CDR1 and CDR2 are LGHNA and YNFKEQ. The V and J ends lost 2 bases and 4 bases respectively, with 20 bases between them. CDR3 sequence: CASSQFFISGGGTEAFF. As DNA, the CDR3 is TGTGCCAGCAGCCAATTTTTTATAAGCGGGGGGGGCACTGAAGCTTTCTTT.

The rearrangement uses TRBV24-1 and TRBJ1-3; TRBD1 matches 10 bases. The CDR3 contains 17 residues. The J segment lost 1 base and the V segment lost 5 bases, leaving 7 bases of the junction unmatched. The germline CDR1 and CDR2 sequences are KGHDR and SFDVKD. The CDR3 region has the DNA TGTGCCACCAGTGCATACCGACAGGGGGCATCTGGAAACACCATATATTTT. Residues: CATSAYRQGASGNTIYF.

V gene TRBV5-1 combines with J gene TRBJ2-2, with TRBD1 matching 7 bases. In germline, CDR1 is SGHRS, CDR2 YFSETQ. V was pared by 1 base and J by 2 bases, with 2 bases of the junction left unmatched. This CDR3 region has 15 residues. CDR3 in amino acids: CASSLTGANTGELFF. In DNA, the CDR3 is TGCGCCAGCAGCTTGACAGGGGCTAACACCGGGGAGCTGTTTTTT. The full variable domain, in which reference TRBV5-1 and TRBJ2-2 provide the parts outside the CDR3, is KAGVTQTPRYLIKTRGQQVTLSCSPISGHRSVSWYQQTPGQGLQFLFEYFSETQRNKGNFPGRFSGRQFSNSRSEMNVSTLELGDSALYLCASSLTGANTGELFFGEGSRLTVL.

This chain joins TRBV4-1 and TRBJ2-1; D is perhaps TRBD2 (6 bases). The CDR3 spans 18 residues. V lost 3 bases and J lost 0, with 18 bases in between. CDR1 and CDR2 (germline): MGHRA, YSYEKL. CDR3 nucleotides: TGCGCCAGCAGCCAGGCTGACATGGGGGGAAGCTCCTACAATGAGCAGTTCTTC. Translating it yields CASSQADMGGSSYNEQFF.

In nucleotides, the CDR3 is TGTGCCATCTCAGGGGTAGCCTACGAGCAGTACTTC. This translates into CAISGVAYEQYF. The genes are TRBV6-6 and TRBJ2-7; possibly TRBD1 for D (6 bases). The CDR3 sequence is 12 residues long. Germline lookup yields CDR1 MNHNY and CDR2 SVGAGI (reference sequence). The ends were cut back, 10 bases at V and 2 bases at J, with 12 bases in the middle.

This chain uses TRBV9 with TRBJ2-1; 8 nucleotides match TRBD1. The CDR3 consists of 15 residues. Germline assignment: CDR1 SGDLS and CDR2 YYNGEE. V lost 3 bases, J lost 4 bases, and 6 bases stayed unmatched. CDR3 in amino acids: CASSAPGGAYNEQFF. The CDR3 DNA sequence: TGTGCCAGCAGCGCCCCAGGGGGCGCTTACAATGAGCAGTTCTTC.

The chain carries TRBV11-3 and TRBJ2-7; TRBD1 might be the D (5 bases). V lost 3 bases and J lost 4, with 7 bases in between. Germline V gene lookup returns CDR1 SGHNT and CDR2 YENEEA. The CDR3 has 12 residues. The CDR3 loop is CASSFAGYEQYF. As DNA, the CDR3 is TGTGCCAGCAGCTTCGCAGGGTACGAGCAGTACTTC.

This clone showed up just once. This chain uses TRBV7-9 with TRBJ1-2; unclear D gene. Per germline, CDR1 SEHNR and CDR2 FQNEAQ (reference sequence). Deletions cut 5 bases from V and 6 bases from J, with 16 bases between. The CDR3 runs 14 residues. The CDR3 loop reads CASSPPVTDDGYTF. CDR3 DNA sequence: TGTGCCAGCAGCCCGCCTGTTACAGACGATGGCTACACCTTC.

V gene TRBV28 combines with J gene TRBJ2-7, with 9 bases that match TRBD2. This CDR3 is 14 amino acids long. V gave up 2 bases and J gave up 10 bases; unmatched junction bases: 9. Germline V CDR1 and CDR2: MDHEN, SYDVKM. CDR3 loop: CASSLRILAGNQYF. CDR3 bases: TGTGCCAGCAGTTTACGCATCCTAGCGGGAAATCAGTACTTC.

This chain uses TRBV2 with TRBJ2-5; 8 nucleotides match TRBD1. The J segment lost 1 base and the V segment lost 5 bases, leaving 6 bases of the junction unmatched. CDR3 length: 15 residues. Germline-derived CDR1 and CDR2 are SNHLY and FYNNEI. CDR3 DNA sequence: TGTGCCAGCAGTAGGGACAGGACTTCCCAAGAGACCCAGTACTTC. Encoded protein: CASSRDRTSQETQYF.

This chain connects TRBV19 to TRBJ2-2; 7 bases map to TRBD1. This CDR3 is built from 16 residues. Trimming cost V 2 bases and J 1 base; bases outside gene matches: 4. Germline lookup yields CDR1 LNHDA and CDR2 SQIVND (reference sequence). CDR3 nucleotides: TGTGCCAGTAGTATACCCGGGACAGTGAACACCGGGGAGCTGTTTTTT. Translated, it gives CASSIPGTVNTGELFF.

V usage is TRBV5-5 and J usage is TRBJ1-2, with TRBD1 identical over 7 bases. With V trimmed by 3 bases and J by 4 bases, 6 bases remained unmatched. The length of the CDR3 is 14 residues. Germline V gene lookup returns CDR1 SGHKS and CDR2 YYEKEE (reference sequence). The DNA of the CDR3 is TGTGCCAGCAGCTCTAACAGGGGAGTCTATGGCTACACCTTC. Translation: CASSSNRGVYGYTF.

This clone was counted between two and nine times. The chain couples TRBV7-7 to TRBJ1-2; TRBD1 matches at 7 bases. CDR3 length: 14 residues. Germline loops: CDR1 SSHAT, CDR2 FNYEAQ (reference sequence). After removal of 2 bases from V and 2 bases from J, the junction contained 2 bases not matched to a gene. CDR3 protein: CASSLKQGNYGYTF. The CDR3 nucleotides read TGTGCCAGCAGCTTAAAACAGGGGAACTATGGCTACACCTTC.

J is TRBJ2-3 and V is TRBV6-2 or TRBV6-3, with 10 bases aligning to TRBD2. The CDR3 is 19 residues long. CDR1 MNHEY and CDR2 SVGEGT come from the germline V gene. The V gene end was trimmed by 0 bases and the J gene end by 4 bases; junction bases not matched to a gene: 13. The CDR3 DNA reads as TGTGCCAGCAGTTACTCGATCCTAGCGGGGGCCTACCCATCAGATACGCAGTATTTT. Amino acids: CASSYSILAGAYPSDTQYF.

The V call is TRBV7-9, the J call TRBJ2-7; 9 bases align to TRBD1. V shed 6 bases and J 3 bases; nucleotides not matched to a gene: 12. The CDR3 runs 16 residues. Germline values: CDR1 SEHNR, CDR2 FQNEAQ (reference sequence). This CDR3 is CASSGRGQGIDYEQYF. In nucleotides, the CDR3 is TGTGCCAGCAGTGGACGGGGACAGGGAATTGACTACGAGCAGTACTTC.